This T cell receptor (beta chain) was captured by sequencing in a study of blood T cell repertoires in COVID-19. The overall study: The study drew acute and convalescent COVID-19 samples from the United States, Italy and Spain. PBMCs, B-cell-depleted T cells, or T cells were the source of the cDNA or gDNA that made up the material.

Authors' methods: Scientists estimated how many nucleated cells there were by amplifying reference gene primers. Sequencing used immunoSEQ multiplex PCR; TCRdb keeps in-frame clones, though not all of them. V, J and clone size reflect that table, while D and trimming were determined from the DNA. The sample comprises around 250,000 clones, around 88% of which are singletons, and roughly 8.8% rests with the top ten. V was shortened by 6 bases and J by 4 bases, with 7 bases between the two germline ends. This CDR3 contains 13 residues. The germline V gene encodes CDR1 MNHEY and CDR2 SMNVEV (reference sequence).

The sequence was collected from a man aged 40-49 years with active or convalescent COVID-19. Input material: peripheral blood. The V call is TRBV27, the J call TRBJ1-6; the D gene is possibly TRBD1 (6 bases). CDR3 in amino acids: CASRDSYNSPLHF. DNA of the CDR3: TGTGCCAGCAGGGACAGTTATAATTCACCCCTCCACTTT.